The T cell receptor beta chain described here comes from a study of cytomegalovirus exposure and HLA in healthy donors. Study in general: In a later analysis, it was reported that the roughly 120 validation repertoires had been produced on the same platform as the roughly 700 repertoires belonging to the first cohort.

In the case of this clone: Its specificity is not known.

Findings and limits, study-wide: The CMV antigen specificity of a few CMV-associated chains was confirmed through in vitro analysis. According to a later analysis, TCR clusters from the first cohort tended to co-occur in the 120 or so validation repertoires.

While the first cohort had 700 or so subjects, the donors belonged to the separate validation cohort of over a hundred subjects. Produced via immunoSEQ multiplex PCR; TCRdb's table is partial and in-frame only. The table records about 130,000 clones, about 95% of them present only once. Source material: PBMCs. This clonotype was sampled from a man younger than 30 in good health and CMV-seropositive.

The CDR3: CATSRAGSMGDTQYF. As DNA, the CDR3 is TGTGCCACCAGCAGAGCGGGGTCTATGGGAGATACGCAGTATTTT. The V and J genes are TRBV15 and TRBJ2-3; the D gene is possibly TRBD2 (5 bases). The germline V gene has CDR1 LNHNV and CDR2 YYDKDF (reference sequence). Trimming pared 1 base from V and 5 bases from J, leaving 13 bases between. CDR3 length: 15 residues.